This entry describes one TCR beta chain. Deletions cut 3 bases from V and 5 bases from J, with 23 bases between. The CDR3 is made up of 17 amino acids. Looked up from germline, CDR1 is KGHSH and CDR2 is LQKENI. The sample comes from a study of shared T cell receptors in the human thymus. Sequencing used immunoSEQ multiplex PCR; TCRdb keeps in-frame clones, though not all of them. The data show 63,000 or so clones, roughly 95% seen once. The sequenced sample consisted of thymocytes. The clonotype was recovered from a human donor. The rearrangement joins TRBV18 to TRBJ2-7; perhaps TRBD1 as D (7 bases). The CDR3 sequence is CASSPILNGRGANEQYF. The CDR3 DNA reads TGTGCCAGCTCACCGATCCTGAACGGCAGGGGGGCGAACGAGCAGTACTTC. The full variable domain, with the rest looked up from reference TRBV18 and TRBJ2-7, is NAGVMQNPRHLVRRRGQEARLRCSPMKGHSHVYWYRQLPEEGLKFMVYLQKENIIDESGMPKERFSAEFPKEGPSILRIQQVVRGDSAAYFCASSPILNGRGANEQYFGPGTRLTVT.